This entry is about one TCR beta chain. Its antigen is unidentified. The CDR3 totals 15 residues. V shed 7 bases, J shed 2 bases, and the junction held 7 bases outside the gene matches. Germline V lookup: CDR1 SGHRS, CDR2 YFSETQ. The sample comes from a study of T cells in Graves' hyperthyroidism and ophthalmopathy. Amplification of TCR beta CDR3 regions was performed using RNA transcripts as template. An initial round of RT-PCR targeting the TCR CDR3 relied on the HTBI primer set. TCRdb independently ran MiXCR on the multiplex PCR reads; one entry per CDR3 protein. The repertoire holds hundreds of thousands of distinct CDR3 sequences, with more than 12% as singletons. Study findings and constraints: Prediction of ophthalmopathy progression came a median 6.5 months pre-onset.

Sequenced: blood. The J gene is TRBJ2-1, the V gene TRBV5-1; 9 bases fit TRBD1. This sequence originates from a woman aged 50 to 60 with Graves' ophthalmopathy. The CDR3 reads CASAHTGGAYNEQFF. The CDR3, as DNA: TGCGCCAGCGCCCATACAGGGGGCGCCTACAATGAGCAGTTCTTC.